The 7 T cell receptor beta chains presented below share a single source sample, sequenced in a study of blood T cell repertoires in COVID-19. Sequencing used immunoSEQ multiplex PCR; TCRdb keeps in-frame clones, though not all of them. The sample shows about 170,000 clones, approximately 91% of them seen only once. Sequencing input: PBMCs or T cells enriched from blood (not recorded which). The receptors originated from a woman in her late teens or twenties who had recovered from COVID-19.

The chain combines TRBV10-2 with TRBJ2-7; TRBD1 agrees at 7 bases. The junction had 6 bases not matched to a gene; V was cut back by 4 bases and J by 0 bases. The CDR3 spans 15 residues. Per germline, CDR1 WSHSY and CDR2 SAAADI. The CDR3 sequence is CASSVSGGSSYEQYF. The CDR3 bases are TGCGCCAGCAGTGTATCAGGGGGTTCCTCCTACGAGCAGTACTTC.

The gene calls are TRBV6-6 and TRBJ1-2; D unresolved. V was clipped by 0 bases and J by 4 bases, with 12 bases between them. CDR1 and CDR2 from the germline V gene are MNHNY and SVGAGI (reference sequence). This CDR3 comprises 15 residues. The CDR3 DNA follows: TGTGCCAGCAGTTACTCGAGCCAGACTTCCTATGGCTACACCTTC. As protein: CASSYSSQTSYGYTF.

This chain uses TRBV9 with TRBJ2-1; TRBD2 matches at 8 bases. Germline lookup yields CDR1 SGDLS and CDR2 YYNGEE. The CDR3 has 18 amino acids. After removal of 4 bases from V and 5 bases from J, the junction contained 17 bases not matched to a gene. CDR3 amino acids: CASSPPSYDGRANNEQFF. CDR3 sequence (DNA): TGTGCCAGCAGCCCCCCTTCCTACGACGGGAGGGCTAACAATGAGCAGTTCTTC.

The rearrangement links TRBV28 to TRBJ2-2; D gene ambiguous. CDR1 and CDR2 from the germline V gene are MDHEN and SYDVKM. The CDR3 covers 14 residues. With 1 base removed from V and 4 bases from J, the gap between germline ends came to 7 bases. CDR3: CASSLSGRTGELFF. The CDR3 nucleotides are TGTGCCAGCAGTTTATCTGGGCGCACCGGGGAGCTGTTTTTT.

CDR3 loop: CASSAFRDGFEAFF. The DNA for the CDR3 is TGTGCCAGCAGTGCATTTCGAGACGGGTTTGAAGCTTTCTTT. The chain recombines TRBV27 with TRBJ1-1, with no clear D. V lost 5 bases, J lost 7 bases, and 17 bases lay in between. Germline values: CDR1 MNHEY, CDR2 SMNVEV (reference sequence). CDR3 length: 14 residues.

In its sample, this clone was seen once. The CDR3 is CASSVRGVPYGYTF. In DNA form, the CDR3 reads TGTGCCAGCAGTGTCCGGGGTGTCCCCTATGGCTACACCTTC. The V gene is TRBV2, the J gene TRBJ1-2; unclear D gene. Trimming stripped 4 bases from V and 4 bases from J, with 13 bases between. This CDR3 is built from 14 residues. The germline CDR1 and CDR2 sequences are SNHLY and FYNNEI.

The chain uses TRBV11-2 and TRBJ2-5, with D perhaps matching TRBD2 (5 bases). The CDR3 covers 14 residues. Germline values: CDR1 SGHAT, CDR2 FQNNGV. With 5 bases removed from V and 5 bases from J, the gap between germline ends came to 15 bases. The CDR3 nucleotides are TGTGCCAGCAGCCCGTTGGGAGTTGGGGAGACCCAGTACTTC. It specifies CASSPLGVGETQYF.